One sample yielded the 26 T cell receptor beta chains listed below, sequenced in a study of blood T cell repertoires in COVID-19. Generated by immunoSEQ multiplex PCR, the TCRdb table keeps only in-frame clones and is missing some. The table includes some 45,000 clones, around 90% detected once. The sequenced material came from peripheral blood. Receptors were obtained from a human donor with active COVID-19. The donor label of this sample is uncertain.

The J gene is TRBJ2-3, the V gene TRBV28, with 7 bases lining up with TRBD1. The CDR3 sequence is 16 residues long. CDR1 is MDHEN, CDR2 SYDVKM, per germline. V lost 7 bases and J lost 4; bases outside the gene matches: 14. For the CDR3, the DNA is TGTGCCAGCACCTATCAACAGGGGCTTGGCGCAGATACGCAGTATTTT. It codes for CASTYQQGLGADTQYF.

V is TRBV18 and J is TRBJ2-2; perhaps TRBD2 as D (6 bases). In germline, CDR1 is KGHSH, CDR2 LQKENI. V lost 1 base and J lost 6, with 15 bases in between. CDR3 length equals 16 residues. CDR3 amino acids: CASSPRGGYAPGELFF. In DNA form, the CDR3 reads TGTGCCAGCTCACCACGTGGAGGGTATGCGCCCGGGGAGCTGTTTTTT.

V and J are TRBV5-4 and TRBJ2-3; 11 bases line up with TRBD1. Germline V gene sequence: CDR1 SGHNT, CDR2 YYREEE (reference sequence). The CDR3 consists of 15 residues. The V and J ends lost 5 bases and 4 bases, in that order; junction bases with no gene match: 6. DNA for the CDR3: TGTGCCAGCAGGCGGACAGGGGGCTCGGCAGATACGCAGTATTTT. Translating gives CASRRTGGSADTQYF.

This chain connects TRBV3-1 (or the pseudogene TRBV3-2) to TRBJ2-4; a possible D gene is TRBD1 (5 bases). The CDR3 length is 14 residues. Germline assignment: CDR1 LGHDT and CDR2 YNNKEL (reference sequence). Trimming pared 0 bases from V and 6 bases from J, leaving 9 bases between. The CDR3 DNA follows: TGTGCCAGCAGCCAAGATCAGACAGTAAACATTCAGTACTTC. It codes for CASSQDQTVNIQYF.

Written as DNA, the CDR3 is TGTGCCAGCTCACCACGGTTTGTCAGAACTAGCGGTAGCACAGATACGCAGTATTTT. It yields the protein CASSPRFVRTSGSTDTQYF. This sequence joins TRBV18 and TRBJ2-3; 8 bases align to TRBD2. This CDR3 contains 19 residues. The V gene end was trimmed by 1 base and the J gene end by 0 bases; junction bases not matched to a gene: 12. Germline V gene data show CDR1 as KGHSH and CDR2 as LQKENI.

V gene TRBV11-2 combines with J gene TRBJ2-3; D gene unclear. V lost 7 bases and J 1 base, leaving 12 bases between the germline ends. This CDR3 spans 14 amino acids. The germline gives CDR1 SGHAT, CDR2 FQNNGV. CDR3 protein: CASNLGLRTDTQYF. The CDR3 DNA reads as TGTGCCAGCAACCTGGGCTTGCGCACAGATACGCAGTATTTT.

The chain joins TRBV15 to TRBJ2-1; a possible D gene is TRBD1 (6 bases). Germline V gives CDR1 LNHNV, CDR2 YYDKDF (reference sequence). V gave up 1 base and J gave up 5 bases, with 27 bases separating them. The CDR3 consists of 20 residues. CDR3 nucleotides: TGTGCCACCAGCAGAGCCTTACCGGGACACAAGGCCCTTCGTGACAATGAGCAGTTCTTC. Translation gives CATSRALPGHKALRDNEQFF. The variable domain in full, with the rest retrieved from reference TRBV15 and TRBJ2-1, is DAMVIQNPRYQVTQFGKPVTLSCSQTLNHNVMYWYQQKSSQAPKLLFHYYDKDFNNEADTPDNFQSRRPNTSFCFLDIRSPGLGDTAMYLCATSRALPGHKALRDNEQFFGPGTRLTVL.

This clone showed up just a few times. Sequence at one end of the junction differs from germline and may be a read error. This sequence joins TRBV7-2 and TRBJ2-7; D is perhaps TRBD2 (5 bases). CDR1 and CDR2 (germline): SGHTA, FQGNSA. The length of the CDR3 is 13 residues. The DNA for the CDR3 is TGTGCCAGCAGCCTAGCCCAGACCTACGAGCAGTACTTC. Its protein product is CASSLAQTYEQYF.

The chain joins TRBV24-1 to TRBJ2-2, with D tentatively TRBD2 (5 bases). Germline loops: CDR1 KGHDR, CDR2 SFDVKD. This CDR3 has 14 residues. V was pared by 8 bases and J by 5 bases, with 14 bases between. The CDR3 is CATKAPGETGELFF. Here the CDR3 DNA reads TGTGCCACCAAAGCTCCCGGGGAGACCGGGGAGCTGTTTTTT.

CDR3 coding DNA: TGTGCCAGCCGGGACAGGGGGTCTGGCGGCTACACCTTC. It specifies CASRDRGSGGYTF. V gene TRBV28 combines with J gene TRBJ1-2, with 11 bases that match TRBD1. The CDR3 length is 13 residues. Germline CDR1 is MDHEN and CDR2 is SYDVKM. The junction had 7 bases not matched to a gene; V was cut back by 8 bases and J by 8 bases.

The genes are TRBV29-1 and TRBJ1-4; a weak D match, TRBD1 (5 bases). Germline assignment: CDR1 SQVTM and CDR2 ANQGSEA. The CDR3 runs to 13 residues. V was cut by 6 bases and J by 3 bases, with 11 bases left in between. Here the CDR3 reads CSVLTAPNEKLFF. In nucleotides, the CDR3 is TGCAGCGTACTGACAGCACCTAATGAAAAACTGTTTTTT.

The rearrangement links TRBV12-3 or TRBV12-4 to TRBJ2-1; TRBD1 matches at 7 bases. CDR3 length: 12 amino acids. The V gene end was trimmed by 6 bases and the J gene end by 9 bases; junction bases not matched to a gene: 5. The CDR3 protein is CASRPGTAEQFF. The CDR3 bases are TGTGCCAGCAGACCGGGGACAGCTGAGCAGTTCTTC.

The V and J genes are TRBV10-3 and TRBJ2-2; maybe TRBD1 (5 bases). CDR1 is ENHRY, CDR2 SYGVKD, per germline. V gave up 3 bases and J gave up 1 base, with 12 bases separating them. CDR3 length: 16 amino acids. Here the CDR3 reads CAISERETGNTGELFF. CDR3 nucleotides: TGTGCCATCAGTGAACGAGAAACAGGGAACACCGGGGAGCTGTTTTTT.

V gene TRBV6-2 or TRBV6-3 combines with J gene TRBJ2-7; D remains unclear. The germline V gene has CDR1 MNHEY and CDR2 SVGEGT. The CDR3 has 15 amino acids. The germline V and J ends were trimmed by 0 bases and 2 bases, with 11 bases remaining between them. The DNA of the CDR3 is TGTGCCAGCAGTTACTCTCCCCAGAGGCCCTACGAGCAGTACTTC. Protein sequence: CASSYSPQRPYEQYF.

This chain joins TRBV13 and TRBJ2-7, with 7 positions matching TRBD2. CDR1 is PRHDT and CDR2 is FYEKMQ in the germline V gene (reference sequence). The CDR3 is 13 amino acids. The trim removed 5 bases at V and 3 bases at J, leaving 4 bases unmatched. The CDR3 sequence: CASSRGEYYEQYF. For the CDR3, the DNA is TGTGCCAGCAGCCGGGGGGAATACTACGAGCAGTACTTC.

The sample holds one count of this clone. V and J are TRBV19 and TRBJ2-2; possibly TRBD1 for D (6 bases). Trimming pared 4 bases from V and 2 bases from J, leaving 11 bases between. From germline, CDR1 is LNHDA and CDR2 SQIVND (reference sequence). The CDR3 spans 15 residues. The CDR3 loop reads CASSKLGANTGELFF. The CDR3 region has the DNA TGTGCCAGTAGTAAGCTGGGGGCAAACACCGGGGAGCTGTTTTTT.

The chain couples TRBV19 to TRBJ1-6, with TRBD1 as a possible D gene (5 bases). V was shortened by 3 bases and J by 8 bases, with 14 bases between the two germline ends. From germline, CDR1 is LNHDA and CDR2 SQIVND (reference sequence). There are 15 residues in the CDR3. The CDR3 nucleotides read TGTGCCAGTAGTATCGGGGGGACTACCTATTCACCCCTCCACTTT. It yields the protein CASSIGGTTYSPLHF. The whole variable domain, remainder taken from reference TRBV19 and TRBJ1-6, is DGGITQSPKYLFRKEGQNVTLSCEQNLNHDAMYWYRQDPGQGLRLIYYSQIVNDFQKGDIAEGYSVSREKKESFPLTVTSAQKNPTAFYLCASSIGGTTYSPLHFGNGTRLTVT.

The chain links TRBV7-9 to TRBJ2-7; D unresolved. Germline-derived CDR1 and CDR2 are SEHNR and FQNEAQ (reference sequence). V was pared by 4 bases and J by 3 bases, with 7 bases between. The CDR3 consists of 12 residues. CDR3 sequence reads: CASSSQVYEQYF. In DNA form, the CDR3 reads TGTGCCAGCAGCTCTCAGGTCTACGAGCAGTACTTC.

This chain uses TRBV5-6 with TRBJ2-7; TRBD2 matches 8 bases. The CDR3 is 14 residues long. The germline CDR1 and CDR2 sequences are SGHDT and YYEEEE. Losses at the gene ends were 0 bases for V and 9 bases for J; bases not matched to a gene: 8. DNA for the CDR3: TGTGCCAGCAGCTTGGGGACTAGCTCTACGGTGCAGTACTTC. Translating gives CASSLGTSSTVQYF.

The chain uses TRBV3-1 (or the pseudogene TRBV3-2) and TRBJ2-2; the match to TRBD1 covers 12 bases. Germline values: CDR1 LGHDT, CDR2 YNNKEL (reference sequence). V lost 2 bases to trimming and J lost 4 bases; unmatched junction nucleotides: 14. The CDR3 is 20 amino acids. CDR3 amino acids: CASSQYSGTGGVSGTGELFF. CDR3 in DNA: TGTGCCAGCAGCCAATACAGTGGGACAGGGGGCGTCTCGGGCACCGGGGAGCTGTTTTTT.

This chain joins TRBV5-6 and TRBJ1-1; D ambiguous. The CDR3 contains 15 residues. Trimming removed 4 bases from V and 8 bases from J, with 21 bases in between. Per the germline V gene, CDR1 is SGHDT and CDR2 is YYEEEE. CDR3 DNA sequence: TGTGCCAGCAGCGTACGTACGACTACCTCCCTCGAAGCTTTCTTT. Translated, it gives CASSVRTTTSLEAFF.

V usage is TRBV5-1 and J usage is TRBJ2-1; TRBD2 might be the D (5 bases). Germline V lookup: CDR1 SGHRS, CDR2 YFSETQ. The CDR3 spans 13 residues. V dropped 4 bases and J dropped 3 bases, with 8 bases sitting between them. For the CDR3, the DNA is TGCGCCAGCAGCACGGACTTCTACAATGAGCAGTTCTTC. Amino acids: CASSTDFYNEQFF.

The gene calls are TRBV5-1 and TRBJ1-4; D possibly corresponds to TRBD1 (5 bases). There are 13 residues in the CDR3. The germline V gene has CDR1 SGHRS and CDR2 YFSETQ. Trimming pared 4 bases from V and 8 bases from J, leaving 12 bases between. CDR3 nucleotides: TGCGCCAGCAGCAGTTACAAGGGGGAAAAACTGTTTTTT. This codes for CASSSYKGEKLFF.

The V call is TRBV5-1, the J call TRBJ1-3, with D possibly matching TRBD1 (5 bases). The germline CDR1 and CDR2 sequences are SGHRS and YFSETQ. This CDR3 has 15 amino acids. With 4 bases removed from V and 0 bases from J, the gap between germline ends came to 11 bases. Here the CDR3 DNA reads TGCGCCAGCAGCGTCGGAGGGGCCTCTGGAAACACCATATATTTT. Its translation: CASSVGGASGNTIYF.

V is TRBV5-1 and J is TRBJ1-1; D unclear. The V end was cut by 4 bases, the J end by 0 bases, with 13 bases between. Germline loops: CDR1 SGHRS, CDR2 YFSETQ. This CDR3 spans 15 amino acids. CDR3 nucleotide sequence: TGCGCCAGCAGCCCCGGACTGTACATGAACACTGAAGCTTTCTTT. Protein sequence: CASSPGLYMNTEAFF.

The rearrangement joins TRBV29-1 to TRBJ2-5; 8 bases agree with TRBD1. V shed 1 base and J 4 bases; nucleotides not matched to a gene: 5. In germline, CDR1 is SQVTM, CDR2 ANQGSEA. This CDR3 has 14 amino acids. The CDR3 bases are TGCAGCGTTGAAGGCAGGGGGCTTGGAGAGACCCAGTACTTC. This translates into CSVEGRGLGETQYF.